These 8 T cell receptor beta chains were all obtained from the same sample, sequenced in a study of blood T cell repertoires in COVID-19. Produced via immunoSEQ multiplex PCR; TCRdb's table is partial and in-frame only. Of about 200,000 clones in the sample, more than 85% are singletons; the top ten hold around 9.6%. Specimen: peripheral blood. The source is a woman aged 45 to 65 with COVID-19, enrolled during active disease.

J is TRBJ2-2 and V is TRBV19; no clear D. Trimming removed 7 bases at V and 5 bases at J, with 5 bases between. Germline CDR1 LNHDA, CDR2 SQIVND (reference sequence). This CDR3 has 11 residues. The chain's CDR3 is CASTGTGELFF. CDR3 DNA: TGTGCCAGTACAGGAACCGGGGAGCTGTTTTTT.

The J gene is TRBJ1-2, the V gene TRBV27, with D hard to call. The ends were cut back, 2 bases at V and 3 bases at J, with 13 bases in the middle. The CDR3 has 15 amino acids. CDR1 MNHEY and CDR2 SMNVEV come from the germline V gene (reference sequence). CDR3 protein: CASSLTPGAYYGYTF. The CDR3 DNA sequence: TGTGCCAGCAGTTTAACCCCCGGAGCCTACTATGGCTACACCTTC.

V and J are TRBV18 and TRBJ1-6, with 7 bases identical to TRBD1. The CDR3 loop spans 15 amino acids. CDR1 is KGHSH and CDR2 is LQKENI in the germline V gene. V lost 3 bases, J lost 7 bases, and 6 bases stayed unmatched. The DNA of the CDR3 is TGTGCCAGCTCACCCCACGGGACAGACAATTCACCCCTCCACTTT. Amino acids: CASSPHGTDNSPLHF.

This clone was counted once. Relative to the germline gene, one junction end is altered; a read error may explain this. V and J are TRBV6-5 and TRBJ1-2, with 8 bases matching TRBD1. CDR1 is MNHEY, CDR2 SVGAGI, per germline. CDR3 length equals 13 residues. CDR3 loop: CASSGDRRGPRRF. The DNA of the CDR3 is TGTGCCAGCAGCGGGGACAGGCGGGGACCTCGACGCTTC.

The chain uses TRBV6-5 and TRBJ2-3; 7 bases are a match to TRBD2. With V trimmed by 7 bases and J by 2 bases, 3 bases remained unmatched. The CDR3 extends over 13 amino acids. Germline CDR1 MNHEY, CDR2 SVGAGI. CDR3 sequence: CASNRGVTDTQYF. The CDR3 DNA follows: TGTGCCAGCAATCGGGGGGTCACAGATACGCAGTATTTT.

The J gene is TRBJ1-4, the V gene TRBV19, with 9 nucleotides matching TRBD1. The CDR3 is 14 amino acids. The V and J ends lost 3 bases and 5 bases, in that order; junction bases with no gene match: 1. Germline V CDR1 and CDR2: LNHDA, SQIVND (reference sequence). CDR3 region: CASSMGQGNEKLFF. The CDR3 nucleotides read TGTGCCAGTAGTATGGGACAGGGAAATGAAAAACTGTTTTTT. Combining the CDR3 with reference TRBV19 and TRBJ1-4 gives the whole variable domain DGGITQSPKYLFRKEGQNVTLSCEQNLNHDAMYWYRQDPGQGLRLIYYSQIVNDFQKGDIAEGYSVSREKKESFPLTVTSAQKNPTAFYLCASSMGQGNEKLFFGSGTQLSVL.

The chain links TRBV20-1 to TRBJ1-1; TRBD1 agrees at 7 bases. Germline loops: CDR1 DFQATT, CDR2 SNEGSKA (reference sequence). This CDR3 has 13 amino acids. V was pared by 3 bases and J by 3 bases, with 4 bases of the junction left unmatched. For the CDR3, the DNA is TGCAGTGCTAGTAACAGGGGAGACACTGAAGCTTTCTTT. It yields the protein CSASNRGDTEAFF.

This chain links TRBV7-2 with TRBJ1-4; 11 bases line up with TRBD1. V was clipped by 4 bases and J by 7 bases; unmatched bases: 11. Per germline, CDR1 SGHTA and CDR2 FQGNSA. The length of the CDR3 is 17 residues. The CDR3 loop is CASSSRTGGGGIEKLFF. The CDR3 DNA follows: TGTGCCAGCAGCTCCAGGACAGGGGGCGGGGGCATTGAAAAACTGTTTTTT.